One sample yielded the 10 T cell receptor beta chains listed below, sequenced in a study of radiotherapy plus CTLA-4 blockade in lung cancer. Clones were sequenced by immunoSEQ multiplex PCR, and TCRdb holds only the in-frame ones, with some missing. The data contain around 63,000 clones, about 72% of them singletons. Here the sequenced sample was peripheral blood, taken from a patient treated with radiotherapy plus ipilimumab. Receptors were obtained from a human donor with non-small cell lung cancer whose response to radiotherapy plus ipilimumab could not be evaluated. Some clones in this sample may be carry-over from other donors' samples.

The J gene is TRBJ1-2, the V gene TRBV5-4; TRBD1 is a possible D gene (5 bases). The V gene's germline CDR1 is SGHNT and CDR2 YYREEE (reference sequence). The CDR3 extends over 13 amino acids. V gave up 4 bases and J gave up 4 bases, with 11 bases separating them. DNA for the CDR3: TGTGCCAGCAGCACTTGGGGGGGCTATGGCTACACCTTC. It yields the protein CASSTWGGYGYTF.

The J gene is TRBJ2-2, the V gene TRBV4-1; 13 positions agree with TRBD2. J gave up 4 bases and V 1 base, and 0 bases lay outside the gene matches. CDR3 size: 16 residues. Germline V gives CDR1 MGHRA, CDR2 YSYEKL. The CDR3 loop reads CASSQGLAGGTGELFF. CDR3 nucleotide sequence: TGCGCCAGCAGCCAAGGACTAGCGGGGGGCACCGGGGAGCTGTTTTTT.

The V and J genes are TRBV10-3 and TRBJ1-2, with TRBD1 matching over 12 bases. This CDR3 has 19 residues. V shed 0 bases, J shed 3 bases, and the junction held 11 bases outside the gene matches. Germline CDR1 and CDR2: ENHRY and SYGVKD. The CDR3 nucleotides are TGTGCCATCAGTGAGTCGTCCACTCCCGGGACAGGGGGCGACTATGGCTACACCTTC. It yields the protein CAISESSTPGTGGDYGYTF.

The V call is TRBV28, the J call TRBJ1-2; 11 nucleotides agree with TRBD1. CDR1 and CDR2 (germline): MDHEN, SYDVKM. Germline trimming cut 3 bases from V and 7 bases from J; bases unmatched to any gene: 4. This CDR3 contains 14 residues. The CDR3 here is CASSLGDRGGGYTF. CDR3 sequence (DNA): TGTGCCAGCAGTTTGGGGGACAGGGGGGGTGGCTACACCTTC.

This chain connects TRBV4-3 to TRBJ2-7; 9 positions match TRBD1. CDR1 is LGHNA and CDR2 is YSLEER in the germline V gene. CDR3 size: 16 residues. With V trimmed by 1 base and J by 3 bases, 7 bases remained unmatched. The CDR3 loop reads CASSQGPGTGSYEQYF. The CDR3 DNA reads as TGCGCCAGCAGCCAAGGTCCCGGGACAGGGAGCTACGAGCAGTACTTC.

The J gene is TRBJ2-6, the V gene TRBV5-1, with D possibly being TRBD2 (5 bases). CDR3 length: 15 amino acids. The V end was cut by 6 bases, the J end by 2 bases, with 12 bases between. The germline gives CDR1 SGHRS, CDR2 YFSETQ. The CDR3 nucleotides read TGCGCCAGCAACTCCCCCGGGACTGGGGCCAACGTCCTGACTTTC. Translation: CASNSPGTGANVLTF. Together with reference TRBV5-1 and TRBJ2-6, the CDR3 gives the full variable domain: KAGVTQTPRYLIKTRGQQVTLSCSPISGHRSVSWYQQTPGQGLQFLFEYFSETQRNKGNFPGRFSGRQFSNSRSEMNVSTLELGDSALYLCASNSPGTGANVLTFGAGSRLTVL.

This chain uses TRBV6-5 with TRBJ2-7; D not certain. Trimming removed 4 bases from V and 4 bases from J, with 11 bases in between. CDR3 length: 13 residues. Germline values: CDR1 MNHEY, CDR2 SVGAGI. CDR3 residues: CASSSSAVYEQYF. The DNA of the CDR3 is TGTGCCAGCAGTTCCTCGGCAGTGTACGAGCAGTACTTC.

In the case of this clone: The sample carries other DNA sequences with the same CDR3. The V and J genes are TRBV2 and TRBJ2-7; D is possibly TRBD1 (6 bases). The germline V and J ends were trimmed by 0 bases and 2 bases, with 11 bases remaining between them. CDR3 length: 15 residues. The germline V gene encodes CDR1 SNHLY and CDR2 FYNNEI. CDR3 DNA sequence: TGTGCCAGCAGTGAAGCCCCGACAGGCGCCTACGAGCAGTACTTC. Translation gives CASSEAPTGAYEQYF.

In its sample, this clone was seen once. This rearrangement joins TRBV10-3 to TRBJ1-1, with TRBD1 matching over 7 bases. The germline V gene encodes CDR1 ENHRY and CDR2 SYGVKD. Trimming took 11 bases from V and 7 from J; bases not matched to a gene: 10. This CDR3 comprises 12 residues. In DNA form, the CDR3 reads TGTGCCTCCGGGGGTCAGGGGGTTGAAGCTTTCTTT. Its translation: CASGGQGVEAFF.

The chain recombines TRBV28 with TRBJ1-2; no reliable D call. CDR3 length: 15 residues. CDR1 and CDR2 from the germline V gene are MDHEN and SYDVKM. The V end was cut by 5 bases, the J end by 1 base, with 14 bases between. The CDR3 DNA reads TGTGCCAGCAGTCCACCGAGGGAATTTAACTATGGCTACACCTTC. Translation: CASSPPREFNYGYTF.